A selection of T cell receptor beta chains follows, all from one sample in a study of follicular helper T cells after annual influenza vaccination. The repertoire was sequenced with immunoSEQ multiplex PCR; TCRdb's copy has only in-frame clones and lacks some. The sample records 8,000 to 13,000 clones, roughly 85% being singletons. The material sequenced was CXCR5- memory CD4+ T cells sorted from blood, taken 7 days after influenza vaccination. The origin of the receptors is an adult who received the influenza vaccine. The CDR3 runs from the conserved cysteine through the conserved F or W. Fields, in order: CDR3 protein, CDR3 DNA, D gene, J gene, clone size, V gene. The D gene is left open where the match is weak. The size entry is marked missing in some rows and otherwise reads once, few, many or a size class.

CDR3aa: CASSHRLAGGTQYF; CDR3nt: TGCGCCAGCAGCCACCGACTAGCGGGGGGGACCCAGTACTTC; d_gene: TRBD2; j_gene: TRBJ2-5; abundance: NA; v_gene: TRBV4-3
CDR3aa: CAWTSGLTDTQYF; CDR3nt: TGTGCCTGGACTAGCGGATTAACAGATACGCAGTATTTT; d_gene: TRBD2; j_gene: TRBJ2-3; abundance: NA; v_gene: TRBV30
CDR3aa: CASSQDLGTGAEAFF; CDR3nt: TGCGCCAGCAGCCAAGACTTAGGGACGGGCGCTGAAGCTTTCTTT; d_gene: NA; j_gene: TRBJ1-1; abundance: NA; v_gene: TRBV4-1
CDR3aa: CASSHPNLEKLFF; CDR3nt: TGCGCCAGCAGCCACCCAAATCTGGAAAAACTGTTTTTT; d_gene: NA; j_gene: TRBJ1-4; abundance: NA; v_gene: TRBV4-1
CDR3aa: CASSSPAGTGSYEQYF; CDR3nt: TGTGCCAGCAGCTCTCCTGCCGGGACAGGGTCCTACGAGCAGTACTTC; d_gene: TRBD1; j_gene: TRBJ2-7; abundance: NA; v_gene: TRBV7-9
CDR3aa: CASSLGLAGGNEQFF; CDR3nt: TGTGCCAGCAGTTTGGGGCTAGCGGGGGGAAATGAGCAGTTCTTC; d_gene: TRBD2; j_gene: TRBJ2-1; abundance: NA; v_gene: TRBV28
CDR3aa: CASSQPRTGDGETQYF; CDR3nt: TGCGCCAGCAGCCAACCTAGGACGGGGGATGGCGAGACCCAGTACTTC; d_gene: NA; j_gene: TRBJ2-5; abundance: NA; v_gene: TRBV4-1
CDR3aa: CASSFGLAGASSTDTQYF; CDR3nt: TGTGCCAGCAGCTTCGGACTAGCGGGGGCTTCTAGCACAGATACGCAGTATTTT; d_gene: TRBD2; j_gene: TRBJ2-3; abundance: once; v_gene: TRBV11-2
CDR3aa: CSARNNEQFF; CDR3nt: TGCAGTGCCCGGAACAATGAGCAGTTCTTC; d_gene: NA; j_gene: TRBJ2-1; abundance: NA; v_gene: TRBV20-1
CDR3aa: CASSPGALNTEAFF; CDR3nt: TGCGCCAGCAGCCCGGGAGCCTTGAACACTGAAGCTTTCTTT; d_gene: NA; j_gene: TRBJ1-1; abundance: NA; v_gene: TRBV5-1